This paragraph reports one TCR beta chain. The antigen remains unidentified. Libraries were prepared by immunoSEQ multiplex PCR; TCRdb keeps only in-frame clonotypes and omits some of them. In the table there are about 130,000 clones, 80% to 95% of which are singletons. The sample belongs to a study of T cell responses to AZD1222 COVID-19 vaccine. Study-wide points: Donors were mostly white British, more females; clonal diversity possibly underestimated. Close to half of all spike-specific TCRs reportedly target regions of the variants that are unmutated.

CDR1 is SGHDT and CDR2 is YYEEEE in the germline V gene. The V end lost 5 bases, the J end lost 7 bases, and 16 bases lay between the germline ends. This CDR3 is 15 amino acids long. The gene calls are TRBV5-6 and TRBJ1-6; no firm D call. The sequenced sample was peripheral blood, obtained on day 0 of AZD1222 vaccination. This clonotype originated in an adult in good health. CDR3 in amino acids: CASRKWGGKNSPLHF. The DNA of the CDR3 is TGTGCCAGCAGAAAGTGGGGAGGCAAAAATTCACCCCTCCACTTT. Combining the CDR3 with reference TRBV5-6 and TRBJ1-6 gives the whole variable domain DAGVTQSPTHLIKTRGQQVTLRCSPKSGHDTVSWYQQALGQGPQFIFQYYEEEERQRGNFPDRFSGHQFPNYSSELNVNALLLGDSALYLCASRKWGGKNSPLHFGNGTRLTVT.